One sample yielded the 13 T cell receptor beta chains listed below, sequenced in a study of post-analysis software for immune sequencing data. Study-wide results and limits: Patients used several TRBV segments, including TRBV5-6, TRBV5-1 and TRBV20-1, more often than controls.

Their specific antigens are unknown. Included in the TCR beta cDNA libraries were unique molecular identifiers. TCRdb processed the PCR reads anew with MiXCR; each CDR3 protein has one entry. This sample yields over 250,000 distinct CDR3 sequences, of which roughly a third are seen a single time; approximately 4.6% belongs to the top ten. Sequences were obtained from blood. The receptor set was obtained from a girl aged 10 to 17 with multiple sclerosis.

V is TRBV3-1 and J is TRBJ1-1; TRBD1 is a possible D gene (6 bases). Germline loops: CDR1 LGHDT, CDR2 YNNKEL (reference sequence). CDR3 size: 16 residues. V was trimmed by 3 bases and J by 3 bases, leaving 17 bases between them. This chain's CDR3 is CASSHPGGAGYTEAFF. Written as DNA, the CDR3 is TGTGCCAGCAGCCACCCGGGGGGGGCAGGGTACACTGAAGCTTTCTTT.

This sequence joins TRBV20-1 and TRBJ2-1, with 8 bases that match TRBD2. CDR1 DFQATT and CDR2 SNEGSKA come from the germline V gene (reference sequence). CDR3 size: 16 residues. V lost 2 bases, J lost 0 bases, and 6 bases stayed unmatched. In nucleotides, the CDR3 is TGCAGTGCTAGAACGACTAGCGCCAGCTCCTACAATGAGCAGTTCTTC. This codes for CSARTTSASSYNEQFF.

On this clonotype: A much bigger clone sits one base away, suggesting this may be a read error. The chain is built from TRBV20-1 and TRBJ2-1, with D perhaps matching TRBD2 (5 bases). The end of the DNA fits TRBJ2-7 better, so the J call may be wrong. CDR3 length: 15 residues. The germline V gene encodes CDR1 DFQATT and CDR2 SNEGSKA (reference sequence). In DNA form, the CDR3 reads TGCAGTGCTAGCCGCGGTGGGAGCTCCTACAATGAGCAGTACTTC. Protein product: CSASRGGSSYNEQYF.

To note about this clonotype: Since a much larger clone is just one base distant, this may be a read error. The chain combines TRBV9 with TRBJ2-4; TRBD2 aligns across 9 bases. The DNA end is more similar to TRBJ2-5, so the J call may be wrong. The CDR3 covers 15 residues. Germline V lookup: CDR1 SGDLS, CDR2 YYNGEE. CDR3 coding DNA: TGTGCCAGCAGCGCCCGTAGCGGGGGAGCGGAGACCCAGTACTTC. This sequence encodes CASSARSGGAETQYF.

This clonotype appeared many times. The rearrangement links TRBV7-2 to TRBJ2-3; D perhaps matches TRBD2 (5 bases). V lost 4 bases and J 2 bases, leaving 7 bases between the germline ends. Germline lookup yields CDR1 SGHTA and CDR2 FQGNSA. The CDR3 is 13 residues long. The DNA of the CDR3 is TGTGCCAGCAGCTGGGGAGCCACAGATACGCAGTATTTT. It translates to CASSWGATDTQYF.

The chain links TRBV28 to TRBJ2-5; 8 bases agree with TRBD1. The CDR3 sequence is 15 residues long. The J segment lost 4 bases and the V segment lost 4 bases, leaving 8 bases of the junction unmatched. The germline CDR1 and CDR2 sequences are MDHEN and SYDVKM. CDR3 nucleotides: TGTGCCAGCAGTTCCGCTGGGACAGGACTAGAGACCCAGTACTTC. It translates to CASSSAGTGLETQYF.

This chain connects TRBV5-1 to TRBJ1-4, with D maybe TRBD1 (5 bases). Germline CDR1 is SGHRS and CDR2 is YFSETQ. CDR3 length: 15 amino acids. Trimming shortened V by 3 bases and J by 0 bases, and 9 bases separated the two germline ends. In DNA, the CDR3 is TGCGCCAGCAGCTCAATGGGGGCAACTAATGAAAAACTGTTTTTT. Its translation: CASSSMGATNEKLFF.

For this clonotype: A much larger clone lies one base from this, so it may be a read error. The chain carries TRBV7-9 and TRBJ2-3; D gene uncertain. Germline CDR1 is SEHNR and CDR2 is FQNEAQ (reference sequence). The CDR3 runs to 15 residues. The CDR3 DNA follows: TGTGCCGGCAGCCTTTCGATGGCCCTCCGAGATACGCAGTATTTT. It specifies CAGSLSMALRDTQYF.

This clonotype came up many times. The J gene is TRBJ2-3, the V gene TRBV11-2, with 8 positions matching TRBD2. V gave up 2 bases and J gave up 5 bases; unmatched junction bases: 9. The CDR3 sequence is 16 residues long. Per germline, CDR1 SGHAT and CDR2 FQNNGV. CDR3 DNA: TGTGCCAGCAGCTTAATCCGGCTAGCGGGCCGAGATACGCAGTATTTT. The encoded protein is CASSLIRLAGRDTQYF.

The CDR3 coding sequence is TGTGCCAGCAACCTAGCGGGAGCAGGAGATACGCAGTATTTT. Its translation is CASNLAGAGDTQYF. The chain is built from TRBV2 and TRBJ2-3, with 10 bases aligning to TRBD2. V lost 7 bases, J lost 5 bases, and 6 bases stayed unmatched. CDR3 size: 14 residues. The germline V gene encodes CDR1 SNHLY and CDR2 FYNNEI.

This clonotype was found many times. The chain uses TRBV7-2 and TRBJ2-1; D ambiguous. V was pared by 1 base and J by 0 bases, with 7 bases between. The germline CDR1 and CDR2 sequences are SGHTA and FQGNSA. The CDR3 is 15 residues long. CDR3 sequence (DNA): TGTGCCAGCAGCTTAGACTACCGCTCCTACAATGAGCAGTTCTTC. Translation: CASSLDYRSYNEQFF.

The rearrangement uses TRBV10-1 and TRBJ2-7, with D perhaps matching TRBD2 (6 bases). The length of the CDR3 is 14 residues. Between the trimmed V and J ends, which lost 4 bases and 2 bases, there was a span of 12 bases. Per the germline V gene, CDR1 is WNHNN and CDR2 is SYGVQD (reference sequence). The DNA of the CDR3 is TGCGCCAGCAGTGCTAGCGCCATTGCCTACGAGCAGTACTTC. Encoded protein: CASSASAIAYEQYF.

This clonotype was counted at least ten times. The V and J genes are TRBV4-1 and TRBJ2-3; a weak D match, TRBD2 (5 bases). The V and J ends lost 2 bases and 1 base respectively, with 7 bases between them. CDR3 length: 14 amino acids. The germline V gene encodes CDR1 MGHRA and CDR2 YSYEKL. DNA of the CDR3: TGCGCCAGCAGCCAAACGAGGGGCACAGATACGCAGTATTTT. Translated, it gives CASSQTRGTDTQYF.